This T cell receptor beta chain emerged from a study of blood T cell repertoires in COVID-19. This clone was counted a few times. The V gene end was trimmed by 11 bases and the J gene end by 0 bases; junction bases not matched to a gene: 6. CDR3 length equals 14 residues. Germline values: CDR1 LNHDA, CDR2 SQIVND (reference sequence). The repertoire was sequenced with immunoSEQ multiplex PCR; TCRdb's copy has only in-frame clones and lacks some. This sample has about 180,000 clones; about nine tenths occur once, and the top ten carry about 8.4%. The source is a woman between 18 and 29 years old who had recovered from COVID-19. V gene TRBV19 combines with J gene TRBJ2-2; 7 bases agree with TRBD1. The sequenced sample was PBMCs or T cells enriched from blood (not recorded which). CDR3 residues: CAGRQGANTGELFF. The CDR3 DNA is TGTGCCGGACGACAGGGCGCGAACACCGGGGAGCTGTTTTTT.